A selection of T cell receptor beta chains follows, all from one sample in a study of cytomegalovirus exposure and HLA in healthy donors. Sequencing was performed with immunoSEQ multiplex PCR; in TCRdb, only in-frame clones are kept and a portion is missing. The data contain approximately 150,000 clones, 68% of them singletons. The specimen was PBMCs. The receptors derive from a man aged 50-60 years in good health and CMV-seronegative. Both conserved end residues are part of each CDR3. The order of the fields is V gene, J gene, D gene, clone size, CDR3 DNA, CDR3 protein. D genes are given only for firm matches. The size entry is marked missing in some rows and otherwise reads once, few, many or a size class.

>TRBV10-2|TRBJ1-5|.|.
TGCGCCAGCAGTGAAGGCTCAGGGATCAATCAGCCCCAGCATTTT
CASSEGSGINQPQHF
>TRBV14|TRBJ2-7|TRBD1|.
TGTGCCAGCAGCCAAGGGACAGGGTTCTTATCCTACGAGCAGTACTTC
CASSQGTGFLSYEQYF
>TRBV5-1|TRBJ2-3|.|.
TGCGCCAGCAGCTTGGGTGAGGGATTCACAGATACGCAGTATTTT
CASSLGEGFTDTQYF
>TRBV6-1|TRBJ1-6|.|.
TGTGCCAGCAGAACAGACAGCTCCTATAATTCACCCCTCCACTTT
CASRTDSSYNSPLHF
>TRBV5-6|TRBJ1-2|.|.
TGTGCCAGCAGCTTAGGTCAGGGGAATACTGGCTACACCTTC
CASSLGQGNTGYTF
>TRBV15|TRBJ2-7|TRBD1|once
TGTGCCACCAGCACCAGGACAGGAACACCCTACGAGCAGTACTTC
CATSTRTGTPYEQYF
>TRBV28|TRBJ1-1|.|.
TGTGCCAGCAGTTTACCTCTCCAGGGAAGCTTCACTGAAGCTTTCTTT
CASSLPLQGSFTEAFF
>TRBV5-4|TRBJ2-2|TRBD1|.
TGTGCCAGCAGCTCACTGGACAGGAAGACCGGGGAGCTGTTTTTT
CASSSLDRKTGELFF
>TRBV5-1|TRBJ2-5|TRBD2|.
TGCGCCAGCTCCAGCGGGGGCTGGGAGACCCAGTACTTC
CASSSGGWETQYF
>TRBV4-3|TRBJ2-1|TRBD2|.
TGCGCCAGCAGCCAGGGCGGGGGGGCGGCCTACAATGAGCAGTTCTTC
CASSQGGGAAYNEQFF
>TRBV5-1|TRBJ1-1|.|.
TGCGCCAGCAGCTACCAGACAGCCAACACTGAAGCTTTCTTT
CASSYQTANTEAFF
>TRBV6-5|TRBJ2-3|.|.
TGTGCCAGCAGTCCTCTCGGGACTAGCACAGATACGCAGTATTTT
CASSPLGTSTDTQYF
>TRBV6-6|TRBJ1-1|.|.
TGTGCCAGCAGTTTCCTATCACAGGGCAACACTGAAGCTTTCTTT
CASSFLSQGNTEAFF
>TRBV5-1|TRBJ2-5|.|.
TGCGCCACCGCTCGAGGCGGGGCCCCTCGGGAGACCCAGTACTTC
CATARGGAPRETQYF
>TRBV5-1|TRBJ2-7|TRBD2|.
TGCGCCAGCAGCTTGGTGGCGGGAGGAGACGAGCAGTACTTC
CASSLVAGGDEQYF
>TRBV7-9|TRBJ1-5|TRBD1|.
TGTGCCAGCAGCCTAGGGACAGGGGCCGACAATCAGCCCCAGCATTTT
CASSLGTGADNQPQHF
>TRBV2|TRBJ2-1|TRBD2|.
TGTGCCAGCAGTGAGGCGGGGGGGCCCTACAATGAGCAGTTCTTC
CASSEAGGPYNEQFF
>TRBV5-4|TRBJ1-4|TRBD1|.
TGTGCCAGCAGCTCGGGACAGGAAGCAACTAATGAAAAACTGTTTTTT
CASSSGQEATNEKLFF
>TRBV27|TRBJ1-4|.|.
TGTGCCAGCAGTTTATCGGCAGGGGCGAACGAAAAACTGTTTTTT
CASSLSAGANEKLFF
>TRBV7-3|TRBJ2-7|TRBD2|.
TGTGCCAGCAGCCCAAACCCCGGGACTAGCGGGGGGGGCGAGCAGTACTTC
CASSPNPGTSGGGEQYF
>TRBV13|TRBJ1-2|TRBD1|few
TGTGCCAGCAGCGAACGCCTTTTACAGGGGGCGCCCAACTATGGCTACACCTTC
CASSERLLQGAPNYGYTF
>TRBV5-1|TRBJ2-5|.|.
TGCGCCAGCAGGTCAACAGGACAAGAGACCCAGTACTTC
CASRSTGQETQYF
>TRBV5-6|TRBJ2-7|.|.
TGTGCCAGCAGCTTGTGGGGGGGCAGCGAGCAGTACTTC
CASSLWGGSEQYF
>TRBV4-2|TRBJ2-1|.|.
TGTGCCAGCAGCCAAGAGCGCAATGAGCAGTTCTTC
CASSQERNEQFF
>TRBV14|TRBJ2-5|TRBD1|.
TGTGCCAGCAGCCAAGACAGGGGGCTAACGGAGACCCAGTACTTC
CASSQDRGLTETQYF
>TRBV2|TRBJ1-5|.|.
TGTGCCAGCAGCGACAGCCTCAATCAGCCCCAGCATTTT
CASSDSLNQPQHF
>TRBV11-2|TRBJ2-3|.|few
TGTGCCAGCAGCTTAGTATCCCCCAGCACAGATACGCAGTATTTT
CASSLVSPSTDTQYF
>TRBV2|TRBJ1-3|TRBD1|.
TGTGCCAGCACCCACAGGGGAACTGGAAACACCATATATTTT
CASTHRGTGNTIYF
>TRBV20-1|TRBJ1-1|.|.
TGCAGTGCCGTCCGGGGGACTGAAGCTTTCTTT
CSAVRGTEAFF
>TRBV19|TRBJ2-7|.|.
TGTGCCAGTAGTATCGCAGGGAGGAGCTACGAGCAGTACTTC
CASSIAGRSYEQYF
>TRBV5-1|TRBJ2-5|TRBD1|few
TGCGCCAGCGGTAAATCAGGGGGCCAAGAGACCCAGTACTTC
CASGKSGGQETQYF
>TRBV15|TRBJ1-4|.|.
TGTGCCACCACGACGCAGGGAGGTTTAACCACCGAAAAACTGTTTTTT
CATTTQGGLTTEKLFF
>TRBV4-3|TRBJ2-7|TRBD1|.
TGCGCCAGCAGCCAAGATTGGGGACAGGGGTTCTACGAGCAGTACTTC
CASSQDWGQGFYEQYF
>TRBV7-9|TRBJ1-4|TRBD1|.
TGTGCCAGCAGCTTAACCCAGCCAGGGGGTGAAAAACTGTTTTTT
CASSLTQPGGEKLFF
>TRBV25-1|TRBJ2-2|TRBD2|.
TGTGCCAGCAGTGACCCTAGCGGGGGTAACACCGGGGAGCTGTTTTTT
CASSDPSGGNTGELFF
>TRBV14|TRBJ2-3|.|.
TGTGCCAGCAGCCAAGGTTTACAGGGATATACGCAGTATTTT
CASSQGLQGYTQYF
>TRBV5-1|TRBJ1-6|.|.
TGCGCCAGCAGCTTTTCCGGGAGTGGAAATTCACCCCTCCACTTT
CASSFSGSGNSPLHF
>TRBV5-1|TRBJ1-6|TRBD1|.
TGCGCCAGCAGCCTACAGGGGGCGGAATCACCCCTCCACTTT
CASSLQGAESPLHF
>TRBV7-9|TRBJ2-1|TRBD2|.
TGTGCCAGCAGCTTAGCTAGGGCTAGCGGGGACATCTACAATGAGCAGTTCTTC
CASSLARASGDIYNEQFF
>TRBV6-1|TRBJ1-5|.|.
TGTGCCAGCAGTGGTGGACTCCATAGCAATCAGCCCCAGCATTTT
CASSGGLHSNQPQHF
>TRBV7-2|TRBJ2-1|TRBD1|.
TGTGCCAGCAGTCCCTCCCGACAGGGGAAAAATGAGCAGTTCTTC
CASSPSRQGKNEQFF
>TRBV9|TRBJ2-7|.|few
TGTGCCAGCAGCACGCACCCAGGGACCTACGAGCAGTACTTC
CASSTHPGTYEQYF
>TRBV6-5|TRBJ2-1|TRBD2|.
TGTGCCAGCAGTTGGGAGCGGGGCGGAAATGAGCAGTTCTTC
CASSWERGGNEQFF
>TRBV5-1|TRBJ2-3|TRBD1|.
TGCGCCAGCAGCTCTACAGGGGGCTCTTCCACAGATACGCAGTATTTT
CASSSTGGSSTDTQYF
>TRBV4-3|TRBJ2-5|TRBD1|.
TGCGCCAGCAGCCTACACAGGGGCGACCAAGAGACCCAGTACTTC
CASSLHRGDQETQYF
>TRBV4-1|TRBJ2-5|TRBD1|.
TGCGCCAGCAGTCGGGGGACAGGGGTCCAAGAGACCCAGTACTTC
CASSRGTGVQETQYF
>TRBV7-3|TRBJ1-5|.|.
TGTGCCAGCTATCCACCGCCCACAGGGCGCAATCAGCCCCAGCATTTT
CASYPPPTGRNQPQHF
>TRBV9|TRBJ1-3|.|.
TGTGCCAGCAGCGCCCCGGGGGGGAACTCTGGAAACACCATATATTTT
CASSAPGGNSGNTIYF
>TRBV10-2|TRBJ2-7|.|.
TGCGCCAGCAGTGAGTCGGTCGGGGTGAGCTCCTACGAGCAGTACTTC
CASSESVGVSSYEQYF
>TRBV7-2|TRBJ2-5|TRBD2|.
TGTGCCAGCAGCTTTACTAGCGGGCAAGAGACCCAGTACTTC
CASSFTSGQETQYF
>TRBV10-3|TRBJ1-1|TRBD1|.
TGTGCCATCAGTGAGGGACAGGAACGGGCTGAAGCTTTCTTT
CAISEGQERAEAFF
>TRBV27|TRBJ2-2|.|.
TGTGCCAGCAGTTCCTCATTCTTCCCAGGGGAAAACGGGGAGCTGTTTTTT
CASSSSFFPGENGELFF
>TRBV5-3|TRBJ2-7|.|.
TGTGCCAGAAGCCCTGGTCAGGGGAAACACGAGCAGTACTTC
CARSPGQGKHEQYF
>TRBV6-5|TRBJ1-2|.|few
TGTGCCAGCAGGCGCGACAGGTACCCTAACTATGGCTACACCTTC
CASRRDRYPNYGYTF
>TRBV6-1|TRBJ2-2|TRBD2|.
TGTGCCAGCAGTGGCTTCGGACTAGCGGGGGGCACCGGGGAGCTGTTTTTT
CASSGFGLAGGTGELFF